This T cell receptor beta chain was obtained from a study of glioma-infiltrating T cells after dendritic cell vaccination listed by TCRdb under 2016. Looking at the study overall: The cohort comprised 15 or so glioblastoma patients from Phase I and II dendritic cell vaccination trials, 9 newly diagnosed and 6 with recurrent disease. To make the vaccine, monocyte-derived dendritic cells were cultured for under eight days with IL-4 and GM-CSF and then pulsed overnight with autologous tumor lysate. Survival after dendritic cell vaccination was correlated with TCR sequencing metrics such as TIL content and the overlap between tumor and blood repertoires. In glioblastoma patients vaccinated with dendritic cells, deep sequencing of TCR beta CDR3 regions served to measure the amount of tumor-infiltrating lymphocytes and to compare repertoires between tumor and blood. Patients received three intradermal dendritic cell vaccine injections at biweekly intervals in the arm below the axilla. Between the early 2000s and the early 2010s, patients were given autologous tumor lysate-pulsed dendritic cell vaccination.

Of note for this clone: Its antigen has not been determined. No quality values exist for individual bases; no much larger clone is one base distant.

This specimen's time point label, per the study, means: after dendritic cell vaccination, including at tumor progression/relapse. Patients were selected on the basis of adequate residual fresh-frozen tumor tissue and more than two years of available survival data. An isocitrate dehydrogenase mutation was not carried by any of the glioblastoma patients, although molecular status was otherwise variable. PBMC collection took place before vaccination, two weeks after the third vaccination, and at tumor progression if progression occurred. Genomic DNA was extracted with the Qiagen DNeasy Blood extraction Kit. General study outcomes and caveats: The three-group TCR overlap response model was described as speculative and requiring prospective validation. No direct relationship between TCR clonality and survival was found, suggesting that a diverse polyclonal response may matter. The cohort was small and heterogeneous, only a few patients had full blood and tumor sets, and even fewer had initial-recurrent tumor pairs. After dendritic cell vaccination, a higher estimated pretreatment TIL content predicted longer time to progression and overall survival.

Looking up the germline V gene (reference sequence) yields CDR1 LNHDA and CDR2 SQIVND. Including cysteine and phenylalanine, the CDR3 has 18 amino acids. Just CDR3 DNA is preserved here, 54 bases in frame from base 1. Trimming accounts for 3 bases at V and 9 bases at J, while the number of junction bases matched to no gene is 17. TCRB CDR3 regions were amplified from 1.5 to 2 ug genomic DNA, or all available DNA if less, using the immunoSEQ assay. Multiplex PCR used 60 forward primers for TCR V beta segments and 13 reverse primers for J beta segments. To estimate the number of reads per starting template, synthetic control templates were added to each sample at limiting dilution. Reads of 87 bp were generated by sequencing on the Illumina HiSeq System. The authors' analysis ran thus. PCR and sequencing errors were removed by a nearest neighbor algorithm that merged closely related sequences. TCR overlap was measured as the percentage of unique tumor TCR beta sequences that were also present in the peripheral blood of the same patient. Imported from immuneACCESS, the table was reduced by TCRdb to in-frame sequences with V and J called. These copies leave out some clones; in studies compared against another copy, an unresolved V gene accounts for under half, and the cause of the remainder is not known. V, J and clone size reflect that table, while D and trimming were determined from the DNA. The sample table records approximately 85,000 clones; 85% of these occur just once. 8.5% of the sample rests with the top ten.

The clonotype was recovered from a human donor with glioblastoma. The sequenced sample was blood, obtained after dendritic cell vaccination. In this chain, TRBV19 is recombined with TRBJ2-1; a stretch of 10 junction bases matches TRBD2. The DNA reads TGTGCCAGTAGTATTGGGTTGAGCGGGGGGGCCCTTATGGTTGAGCAGTTCTTC. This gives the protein CASSIGLSGGALMVEQFF.